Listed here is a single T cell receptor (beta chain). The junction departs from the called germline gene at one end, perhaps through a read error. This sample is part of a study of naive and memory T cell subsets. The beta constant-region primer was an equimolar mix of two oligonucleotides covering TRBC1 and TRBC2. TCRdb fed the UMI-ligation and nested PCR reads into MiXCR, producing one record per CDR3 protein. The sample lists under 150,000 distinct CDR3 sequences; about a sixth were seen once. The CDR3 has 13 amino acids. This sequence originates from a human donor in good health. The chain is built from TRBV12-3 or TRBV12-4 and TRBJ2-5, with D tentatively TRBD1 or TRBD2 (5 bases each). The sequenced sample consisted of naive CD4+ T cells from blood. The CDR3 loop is CASSFQGGETRYF. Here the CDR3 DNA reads TGTGCCAGCAGTTTTCAGGGTGGGGAGACCCGGTACTTC.